What follows describes a single TCR beta chain. The antigen is undetermined. This sample was taken from a study of blood T cells in healthy people across ages. The second PCR ran about 6 to 11 cycles with a sample-barcoded 5' primer and J-beta primers. TCRdb reprocessed the 5' RACE reads via MiXCR and lists one record per CDR3 protein. The table lists about 1.5 million distinct CDR3 sequences, under 55% of them singletons, with just over 4% in the top ten. Study results and limitations: Diversity estimated from one million T cells was considered an underestimate. Naive and antigen-experienced cells could not be conclusively compared, given unsorted PBMCs.

From germline, CDR1 is MRHNA and CDR2 SNTAGT. This CDR3 is 15 amino acids long. V trimming: 0 bases; J trimming: 6 bases; junction bases outside the gene matches: 3. This TCR was recovered from a woman aged 18-29 years in good health. Sequenced sample: blood. The rearrangement uses TRBV6-4 and TRBJ2-1; 9 nucleotides line up with TRBD2. The CDR3 is CASSDSRAGGNEQFF. The DNA for the CDR3 is TGTGCCAGCAGTGACTCACGAGCGGGAGGCAATGAGCAGTTCTTC.